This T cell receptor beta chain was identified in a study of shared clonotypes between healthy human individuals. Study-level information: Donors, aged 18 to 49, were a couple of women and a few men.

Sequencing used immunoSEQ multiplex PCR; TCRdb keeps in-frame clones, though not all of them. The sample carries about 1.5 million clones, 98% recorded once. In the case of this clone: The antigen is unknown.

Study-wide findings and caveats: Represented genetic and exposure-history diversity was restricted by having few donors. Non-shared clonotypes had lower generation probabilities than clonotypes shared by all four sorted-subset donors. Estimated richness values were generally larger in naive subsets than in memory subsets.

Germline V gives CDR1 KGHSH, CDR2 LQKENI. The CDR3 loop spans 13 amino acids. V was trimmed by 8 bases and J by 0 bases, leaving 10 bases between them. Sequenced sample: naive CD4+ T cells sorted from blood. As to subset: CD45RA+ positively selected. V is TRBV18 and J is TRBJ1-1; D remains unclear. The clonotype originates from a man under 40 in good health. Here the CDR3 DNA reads TGTGCCAGCGGCGGCGGAGTGAACACTGAAGCTTTCTTT. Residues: CASGGGVNTEAFF.